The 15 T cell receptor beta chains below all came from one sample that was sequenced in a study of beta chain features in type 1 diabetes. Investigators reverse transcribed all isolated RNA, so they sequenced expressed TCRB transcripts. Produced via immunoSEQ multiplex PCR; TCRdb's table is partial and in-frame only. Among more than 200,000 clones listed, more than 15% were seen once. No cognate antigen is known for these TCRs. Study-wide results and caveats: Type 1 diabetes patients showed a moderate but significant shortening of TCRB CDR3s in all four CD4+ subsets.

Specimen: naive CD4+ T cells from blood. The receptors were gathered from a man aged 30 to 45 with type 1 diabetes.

The CDR3 region has the DNA TGCGCCAGCAGCGGTACTGTCGGCGGTCAAGATACGCAGTATTTT. Amino acid sequence: CASSGTVGGQDTQYF. The V and J genes are TRBV5-1 and TRBJ2-3; D unclear. Per germline, CDR1 SGHRS and CDR2 YFSETQ. The CDR3 covers 15 residues. V lost 4 bases and J 5 bases, leaving 17 bases between the germline ends.

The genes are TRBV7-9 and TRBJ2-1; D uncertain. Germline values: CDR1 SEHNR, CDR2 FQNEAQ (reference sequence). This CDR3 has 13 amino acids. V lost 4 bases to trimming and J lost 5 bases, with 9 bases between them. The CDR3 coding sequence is TGTGCCAGCAGCTCTCTGATGGACAATGAGCAGTTCTTC. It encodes CASSSLMDNEQFF.

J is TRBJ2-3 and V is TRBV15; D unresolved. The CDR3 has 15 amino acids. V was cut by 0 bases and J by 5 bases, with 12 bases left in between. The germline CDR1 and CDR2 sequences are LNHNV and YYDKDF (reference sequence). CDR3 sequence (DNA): TGTGCCACCAGCAGAGATCCCGGAGCACAAGATACGCAGTATTTT. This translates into CATSRDPGAQDTQYF.

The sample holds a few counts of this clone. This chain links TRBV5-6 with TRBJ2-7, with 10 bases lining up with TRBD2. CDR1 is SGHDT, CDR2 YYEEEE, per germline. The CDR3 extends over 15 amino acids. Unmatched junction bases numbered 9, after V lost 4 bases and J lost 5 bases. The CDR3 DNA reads TGTGCCAGCAGCACAGCTAGCGGGAGTCTGAACGAGCAGTACTTC. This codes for CASSTASGSLNEQYF.

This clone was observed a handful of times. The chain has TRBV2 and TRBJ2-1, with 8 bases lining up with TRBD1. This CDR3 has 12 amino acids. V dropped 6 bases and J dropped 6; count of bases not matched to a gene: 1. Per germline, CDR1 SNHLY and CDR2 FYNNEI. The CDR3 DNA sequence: TGTGCCAGCAGCGGACAGGGCAATGAGCAGTTCTTC. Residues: CASSGQGNEQFF.

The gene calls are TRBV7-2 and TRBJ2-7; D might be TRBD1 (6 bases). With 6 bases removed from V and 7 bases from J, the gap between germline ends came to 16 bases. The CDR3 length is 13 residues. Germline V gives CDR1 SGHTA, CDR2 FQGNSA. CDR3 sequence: CASSQQGREEQYF. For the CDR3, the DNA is TGTGCCAGCAGTCAACAGGGTCGAGAGGAGCAGTACTTC.

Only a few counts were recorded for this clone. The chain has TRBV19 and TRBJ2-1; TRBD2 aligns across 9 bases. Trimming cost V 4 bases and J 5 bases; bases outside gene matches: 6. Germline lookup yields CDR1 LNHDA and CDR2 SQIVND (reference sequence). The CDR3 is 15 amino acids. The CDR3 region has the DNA TGTGCCAGTAGTACCGAGCTAGCGGGAAACAATGAGCAGTTCTTC. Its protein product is CASSTELAGNNEQFF. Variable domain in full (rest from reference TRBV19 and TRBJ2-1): DGGITQSPKYLFRKEGQNVTLSCEQNLNHDAMYWYRQDPGQGLRLIYYSQIVNDFQKGDIAEGYSVSREKKESFPLTVTSAQKNPTAFYLCASSTELAGNNEQFFGPGTRLTVL.

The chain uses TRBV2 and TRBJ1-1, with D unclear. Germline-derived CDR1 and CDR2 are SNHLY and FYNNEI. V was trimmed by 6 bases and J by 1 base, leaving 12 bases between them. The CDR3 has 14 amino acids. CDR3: CASRRPVTNTEAFF. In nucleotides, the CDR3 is TGTGCCAGCAGACGGCCAGTTACGAACACTGAAGCTTTCTTT.

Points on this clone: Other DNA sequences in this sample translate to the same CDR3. For the CDR3, the DNA is TGCAGTGCTAGCTCATACGAGCAGTACTTC. Protein product: CSASSYEQYF. This rearrangement joins TRBV20-1 to TRBJ2-7; the D is unclear. This CDR3 comprises 10 residues. Germline V gene data show CDR1 as DFQATT and CDR2 as SNEGSKA (reference sequence). V lost 3 bases and J 4 bases, leaving 4 bases between the germline ends.

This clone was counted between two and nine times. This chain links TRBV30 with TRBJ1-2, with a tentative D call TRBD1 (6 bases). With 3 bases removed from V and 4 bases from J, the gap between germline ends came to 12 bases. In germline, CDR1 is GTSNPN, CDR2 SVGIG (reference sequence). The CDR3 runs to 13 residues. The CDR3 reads CAWSQQGLYGYTF. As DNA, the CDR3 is TGTGCCTGGAGCCAACAGGGTCTCTATGGCTACACCTTC.

Here the CDR3 reads CASSKSAGEQYF. The CDR3 nucleotides are TGTGCCAGCAGCAAGAGTGCGGGAGAGCAGTACTTC. The chain joins TRBV9 to TRBJ2-7; tentative D call: TRBD2 (6 bases). Trimming shortened V by 4 bases and J by 7 bases, and 12 bases separated the two germline ends. CDR1 and CDR2 from the germline V gene are SGDLS and YYNGEE. The CDR3 length is 12 residues.

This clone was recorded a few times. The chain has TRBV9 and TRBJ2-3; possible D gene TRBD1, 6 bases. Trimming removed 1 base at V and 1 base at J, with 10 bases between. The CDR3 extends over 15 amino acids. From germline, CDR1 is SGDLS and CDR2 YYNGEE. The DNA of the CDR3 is TGTGCCAGCAGCGTAAACCCAGGGGGCACAGATACGCAGTATTTT. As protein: CASSVNPGGTDTQYF.

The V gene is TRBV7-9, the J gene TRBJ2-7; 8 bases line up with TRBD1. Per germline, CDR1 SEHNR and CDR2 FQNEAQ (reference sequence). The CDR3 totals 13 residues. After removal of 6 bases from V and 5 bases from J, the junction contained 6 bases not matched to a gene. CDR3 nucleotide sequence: TGTGCCAGCAGTCCGGACAGGGACAACGAGCAGTACTTC. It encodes CASSPDRDNEQYF.

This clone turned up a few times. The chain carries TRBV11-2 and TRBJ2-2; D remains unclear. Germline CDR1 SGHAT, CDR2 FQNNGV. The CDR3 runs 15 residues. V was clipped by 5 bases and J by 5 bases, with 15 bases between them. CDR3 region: CASSLNAPGTGELFF. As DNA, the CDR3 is TGTGCCAGCAGCCTCAATGCGCCCGGGACCGGGGAGCTGTTTTTT.

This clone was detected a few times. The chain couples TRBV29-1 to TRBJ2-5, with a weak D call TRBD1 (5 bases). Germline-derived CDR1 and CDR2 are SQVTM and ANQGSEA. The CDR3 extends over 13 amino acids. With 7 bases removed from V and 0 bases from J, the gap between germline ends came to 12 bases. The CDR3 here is CSGRAGYQETQYF. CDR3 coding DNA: TGCAGCGGAAGGGCAGGGTACCAAGAGACCCAGTACTTC.